One sample yielded the 4 T cell receptor beta chains listed below, sequenced in a study of T cells after yellow fever vaccination. TCRdb redid the calling of the 5' RACE reads with MiXCR, one entry per CDR3 protein. Seen here are over 300,000 distinct CDR3 sequences, over 3.5% observed once, and the top ten hold around 24%. Sample: PBMCs, taken 5 days after the yellow fever booster vaccination. These TCRs come from a man between 18 and 29 years old who received the YFV17D yellow fever vaccine.

Only a few counts were recorded for this clonotype. The chain is built from TRBV9 and TRBJ1-4; D is unclear. This CDR3 region has 14 residues. Looked up from germline, CDR1 is SGDLS and CDR2 is YYNGEE. V was shortened by 7 bases and J by 4 bases, with 14 bases between the two germline ends. The CDR3 coding sequence is TGTGCCAGCGGACGAGGCAGGATTAATGAAAAACTGTTTTTT. As protein: CASGRGRINEKLFF.

The chain carries TRBV6-5 and TRBJ2-7, with D perhaps assigned TRBD1 or TRBD2 (6 bases each). This CDR3 is 16 amino acids long. Germline CDR1 is MNHEY and CDR2 is SVGAGI. V was cut by 2 bases and J by 3 bases, with 17 bases left in between. CDR3 loop: CASSYPLGGGGYEQYF. The CDR3 nucleotides read TGTGCCAGCAGTTACCCCCTTGGAGGGGGAGGCTACGAGCAGTACTTC.

This clonotype occurred a few times. V gene TRBV6-1 combines with J gene TRBJ2-1; D remains unclear. CDR3 length: 14 amino acids. V was trimmed by 2 bases and J by 4 bases, leaving 9 bases between them. The V gene's germline CDR1 is MNHNS and CDR2 SASEGT. CDR3 coding DNA: TGTGCCAGCAGTGAAAAGGGCACTTACAATGAGCAGTTCTTC. Protein: CASSEKGTYNEQFF.

This clonotype was seen a handful of times. The rearrangement joins TRBV15 to TRBJ1-3; D gene ambiguous. Germline CDR1 reads LNHNV; CDR2 reads YYDKDF (reference sequence). V gave up 0 bases and J gave up 0 bases, with 9 bases separating them. The CDR3 is 16 amino acids. The CDR3 DNA sequence: TGTGCCACCAGCAGAGATCGGACGGTCTCTGGAAACACCATATATTTT. Amino acids: CATSRDRTVSGNTIYF.